The 15 T cell receptor beta chains below all came from one sample that was sequenced in a study of blood T cell repertoires in COVID-19 (dated by TCRdb to 2019 to 2021). The method was the immunoSEQ multiplex PCR assay. TCRdb obtained this table from immuneACCESS and retained in-frame rearrangements with V and J assigned. These tables miss some clones; where compared with another copy, unresolved V genes account for less than half of the shortfall, and the remainder is unexplained. A total of around 230,000 clones appear in this sample, around 83% of them only once. Roughly 8% of the sample belongs to the ten largest clones. The sequencing input was peripheral blood. The receptors originated from a woman between 50 and 59 years old with acute or convalescent COVID-19.

The V call is TRBV6-5, the J call TRBJ1-4; D is ambiguous. The length of the CDR3 is 13 residues. CDR1 MNHEY and CDR2 SVGAGI come from the germline V gene. V gave up 0 bases and J gave up 8 bases, with 7 bases separating them. CDR3 in amino acids: CASSYSEGEKLFF. For the CDR3, the DNA is TGTGCCAGCAGTTACTCAGAGGGAGAAAAACTGTTTTTT.

The chain has TRBV5-6 and TRBJ1-2, with D unclear. Germline CDR1 is SGHDT and CDR2 is YYEEEE. The length of the CDR3 is 14 residues. V was pared by 0 bases and J by 2 bases, with 8 bases between. This CDR3 reads CASSLGTENYGYTF. CDR3 bases: TGTGCCAGCAGCTTGGGCACGGAGAACTATGGCTACACCTTC.

V is TRBV30 and J is TRBJ1-1; D is undetermined. Trimming took off 3 bases at V and 0 bases at J, with 8 bases between the two ends. The CDR3 has 13 residues. CDR1 is GTSNPN, CDR2 SVGIG, per germline (reference sequence). The DNA of the CDR3 is TGTGCCTGGAGGTGGCAGGTGAACACTGAAGCTTTCTTT. Translating it yields CAWRWQVNTEAFF. Full variable domain (missing parts from reference TRBV30 and TRBJ1-1): SQTIHQWPATLVQPVGSPLSLECTVEGTSNPNLYWYRQAAGRGLQLLFYSVGIGQISSEVPQNLSASRPQDRQFILSSKKLLLSDSGFYLCAWRWQVNTEAFFGQGTRLTVV.

The genes are TRBV19 and TRBJ2-5, with D perhaps matching TRBD2 (6 bases). Trimming cost V 8 bases and J 5 bases, with 15 bases left between them. The CDR3 loop spans 13 amino acids. CDR1 and CDR2 from the germline V gene are LNHDA and SQIVND (reference sequence). CDR3 sequence reads: CASSGGPQETQYF. The DNA for the CDR3 is TGTGCCAGTTCAGGAGGGCCTCAGGAGACCCAGTACTTC.

This chain connects TRBV29-1 to TRBJ2-7; TRBD1 is a possible D gene (6 bases). Germline loops: CDR1 SQVTM, CDR2 ANQGSEA. Trimming cost V 5 bases and J 3 bases, with 14 bases left between them. The CDR3 covers 13 residues. CDR3 sequence (DNA): TGCAGCGTTCGCGGCAGGGGTGACTACGAGCAGTACTTC. It yields the protein CSVRGRGDYEQYF.

This chain connects TRBV9 to TRBJ2-5; TRBD2 aligns across 9 bases. Germline CDR1 is SGDLS and CDR2 is YYNGEE. The CDR3 has 17 residues. V shed 2 bases, J shed 1 base, and the junction held 9 bases outside the gene matches. CDR3 DNA: TGTGCCAGCAGCGTTAAGGGCGGGAGGGCCCTCCAAGAGACCCAGTACTTC. Translating it yields CASSVKGGRALQETQYF. The variable domain in full, completed from reference TRBV9 and TRBJ2-5, reads DSGVTQTPKHLITATGQRVTLRCSPRSGDLSVYWYQQSLDQGLQFLIQYYNGEERAKGNILERFSAQQFPDLHSELNLSSLELGDSALYFCASSVKGGRALQETQYFGPGTRLLVL.

This chain uses TRBV5-6 with TRBJ2-3, with D perhaps TRBD1 (6 bases). CDR3 size: 16 residues. From germline, CDR1 is SGHDT and CDR2 YYEEEE. The V gene lost 1 base and the J gene lost 3 bases, with 15 bases spanning the gap. The CDR3 reads CASSLIRQGRTDTQYF. The CDR3 nucleotides are TGTGCCAGCAGCTTGATCCGGCAGGGGCGAACAGATACGCAGTATTTT.

The rearrangement uses TRBV28 and TRBJ2-1, with 8 bases aligning to TRBD2. CDR3 length equals 13 residues. The germline V gene has CDR1 MDHEN and CDR2 SYDVKM. V lost 8 bases to trimming and J lost 12 bases; unmatched junction nucleotides: 12. CDR3 bases: TGTGCCAGCGGTCTTAGCGGGGCTTGGGTGCAGTTCTTC. Its protein is CASGLSGAWVQFF.

V gene TRBV5-6 combines with J gene TRBJ2-5, with TRBD2 matching 10 bases. Looked up from germline, CDR1 is SGHDT and CDR2 is YYEEEE. Germline trimming cut 6 bases from V and 5 bases from J; bases unmatched to any gene: 10. CDR3 length: 15 residues. The DNA for the CDR3 is TGTGCCAGCATGGCGGGTACTAGCGGGATGGAGACCCAGTACTTC. Translated: CASMAGTSGMETQYF.

The J gene is TRBJ2-7, the V gene TRBV6-6; 8 nucleotides match TRBD2. There are 13 residues in the CDR3. J was trimmed by 6 bases and V by 7 bases; bases with no gene match: 8. Per germline, CDR1 MNHNY and CDR2 SVGAGI (reference sequence). CDR3 bases: TGTGCCAGCACCCTCGGGGGGGGTCCCGAGCAGTACTTC. This encodes CASTLGGGPEQYF.

The genes are TRBV5-1 and TRBJ2-5; TRBD2 matches at 7 bases. V trimming: 4 bases; J trimming: 2 bases; junction bases outside the gene matches: 8. CDR1 and CDR2 (germline): SGHRS, YFSETQ. CDR3 length: 15 residues. The CDR3 region has the DNA TGCGCCAGCAGCCACCCAACTAGCGAACAAGAGACCCAGTACTTC. Translation: CASSHPTSEQETQYF.

The J gene is TRBJ2-7, the V gene TRBV15; a possible D gene is TRBD2 (6 bases). Germline V CDR1 and CDR2: LNHNV, YYDKDF (reference sequence). V lost 5 bases and J 2 bases, leaving 16 bases between the germline ends. This CDR3 has 15 amino acids. The CDR3 spells CATSQGGTLTYEQYF. CDR3 nucleotide sequence: TGTGCCACCAGCCAAGGCGGGACCCTGACCTACGAGCAGTACTTC.

This chain links TRBV5-8 with TRBJ2-4, with 7 bases identical to TRBD1. Losses at the gene ends were 0 bases for V and 0 bases for J; bases not matched to a gene: 6. The CDR3 runs to 17 residues. The germline V gene encodes CDR1 SGHTS and CDR2 YDEGEE. The CDR3 DNA reads as TGTGCCAGCAGCTTGGAAGGGGGCCTTCTAGCCAAAAACATTCAGTACTTC. This codes for CASSLEGGLLAKNIQYF.

The V gene is TRBV6-5, the J gene TRBJ1-6, with D perhaps matching TRBD1 (6 bases). V shed 7 bases and J shed 3 bases, with 13 bases lying between them. The CDR3 extends over 15 amino acids. Germline values: CDR1 MNHEY, CDR2 SVGAGI. DNA for the CDR3: TGTGCCAGCAATGCAGGGGTGGTCTATAATTCACCCCTCCACTTT. This encodes CASNAGVVYNSPLHF.

Only one count was recorded for this clone. The rearrangement links TRBV18 to TRBJ1-6; 7 bases map to TRBD1. The CDR3 consists of 15 residues. V lost 3 bases, J lost 6 bases, and 5 bases stayed unmatched. Germline-derived CDR1 and CDR2 are KGHSH and LQKENI. CDR3 loop: CASSPGQDFNSPLHF. DNA of the CDR3: TGTGCCAGCTCACCCGGACAGGATTTTAATTCACCCCTCCACTTT.